This TCR beta chain was identified in a study of response to subunit inactivated influenza vaccine. Study-level results: Every seasonal influenza vaccination brings in few new T cells, the authors suggested.

The sample holds a few counts of this clonotype. Its antigen is currently unknown. TCRdb reprocessed the RT-PCR reads with MiXCR, giving one entry per CDR3 protein. Seen here are fewer than 800,000 distinct CDR3 sequences, 15% to 19% observed once, and the top ten hold more than 9%. Looked up from germline, CDR1 is LGHDT and CDR2 is YNNKEL (reference sequence). The CDR3 has 18 residues. V lost 1 base, J lost 0 bases, and 16 bases lay in between. The origin of this receptor is a middle-aged man who received an inactivated influenza vaccine. This specimen was PBMCs from blood, taken roughly 12 days after vaccination. The V and J genes are TRBV3-1 and TRBJ1-5; D is unresolved. CDR3 sequence reads: CASSQGSPGFYSNQPQHF. The CDR3 coding sequence is TGTGCCAGCAGCCAAGGGTCCCCCGGGTTCTATAGCAATCAGCCCCAGCATTTT.